These 29 T cell receptor beta chains originate from one sample sequenced in a study of blood T cells in healthy people across ages. The authors ran a second PCR of 7 to 11 cycles using a sample-barcoded 5' primer and a J-beta primer mix. In TCRdb, the 5' RACE reads were re-called with MiXCR into one record per CDR3 protein. The sample has 650,000 to 800,000 distinct CDR3 sequences, around 52% seen once. Sequenced material: blood. Receptors originate from a woman over 75 in good health.

This clonotype was counted between two and nine times. This chain uses TRBV28 with TRBJ2-5; TRBD2 aligns across 7 bases. The CDR3 contains 16 residues. Germline CDR1 MDHEN, CDR2 SYDVKM. The J segment lost 11 bases and the V segment lost 4 bases, leaving 19 bases of the junction unmatched. The CDR3 spells CASSSPWGGEGCEQYF. In DNA form, the CDR3 reads TGTGCCAGCAGTTCCCCCTGGGGGGGGGAGGGCTGTGAGCAGTACTTC.

The gene calls are TRBV20-1 and TRBJ2-1; D is undetermined. The germline V and J ends were trimmed by 7 bases and 2 bases, with 12 bases remaining between them. Germline assignment: CDR1 DFQATT and CDR2 SNEGSKA (reference sequence). The CDR3 sequence is 13 residues long. The CDR3, as DNA: TGCAGTGTCCCGGTGGCTACCTACAATGAGCAGTTCTTC. It codes for CSVPVATYNEQFF.

The chain recombines TRBV28 with TRBJ1-4; 11 bases agree with TRBD1. Germline V gene sequence: CDR1 MDHEN, CDR2 SYDVKM. V shed 4 bases and J 1 base; nucleotides not matched to a gene: 5. CDR3 size: 17 residues. The CDR3 DNA is TGTGCCAGCAGTTCCAGGACAGGGGGCTTAACTAATGAAAAACTGTTTTTT. Protein sequence: CASSSRTGGLTNEKLFF.

The CDR3 DNA reads TGTGCCAGCAGCTCGATGCATGGCTACACCTTC. This codes for CASSSMHGYTF. J is TRBJ1-2 and V is TRBV11-1, with D unclear. In germline, CDR1 is SGHAT, CDR2 FQDESV (reference sequence). CDR3 size: 11 residues. Deletions cut 4 bases from V and 6 bases from J, with 6 bases between.

This clonotype was counted once. The V gene is TRBV29-1, the J gene TRBJ2-5; possibly TRBD2 for D (5 bases). The germline V gene encodes CDR1 SQVTM and CDR2 ANQGSEA. The CDR3 extends over 13 amino acids. Trimming left V 5 bases short and J 3 bases short, with 13 bases between. The CDR3 loop is CSVSSGYKETQYF. CDR3 sequence (DNA): TGCAGCGTTTCAAGCGGATACAAAGAGACCCAGTACTTC.

This clonotype was observed a single time. One base away lies a much larger clone, so this may be a sequencing read error. CDR3 in amino acids: CATSRDLQGNGYTF. The CDR3 bases are TGTGCCACCAGCAGAGATCTTCAGGGGAACGGCTACACCTTC. The rearrangement links TRBV15 to TRBJ1-2; D is perhaps TRBD1 (6 bases). The CDR3 extends over 14 amino acids. The germline V gene encodes CDR1 LNHNV and CDR2 YYDKDF (reference sequence). The V gene lost 0 bases and the J gene lost 8 bases, with 13 bases spanning the gap.

The chain uses TRBV5-1 and TRBJ2-2, with D uncertain. The germline gives CDR1 SGHRS, CDR2 YFSETQ. This CDR3 spans 15 amino acids. Trimming left V 0 bases short and J 0 bases short, with 6 bases between. The CDR3 DNA sequence: TGCGCCAGCAGCTTGGGAAGTACGAACACCGGGGAGCTGTTTTTT. It translates to CASSLGSTNTGELFF.

There are a few counts of this clonotype. The chain recombines TRBV20-1 with TRBJ2-5; 10 bases align to TRBD2. The CDR3 sequence is 15 residues long. V was pared by 2 bases and J by 4 bases, with 7 bases of the junction left unmatched. From germline, CDR1 is DFQATT and CDR2 SNEGSKA (reference sequence). The DNA for the CDR3 is TGCAGTGCTAGATCAGGGGTAGCGGGAGGAGAGACCCAGTACTTC. It is translated as CSARSGVAGGETQYF.

This clonotype was found many times. V and J are TRBV20-1 and TRBJ2-6; 7 bases line up with TRBD2. The germline gives CDR1 DFQATT, CDR2 SNEGSKA (reference sequence). This CDR3 region has 18 residues. J was trimmed by 0 bases and V by 5 bases; bases with no gene match: 13. The CDR3 sequence is CSALTGTTTPSGANVLTF. CDR3 sequence (DNA): TGCAGTGCTCTTACCGGGACTACTACCCCCTCTGGGGCCAACGTCCTGACTTTC.

The rearrangement uses TRBV28 and TRBJ1-4, with a tentative D call TRBD1 (6 bases). V lost 5 bases, J lost 6 bases, and 13 bases lay in between. Looked up from germline, CDR1 is MDHEN and CDR2 is SYDVKM. This CDR3 contains 14 residues. The CDR3 DNA follows: TGTGCCAGCAGTACAACAGGGAGGTATGAAAAACTGTTTTTT. Translated, it gives CASSTTGRYEKLFF.

This CDR3 is CASSLATGTGATGELFF. CDR3 nucleotide sequence: TGTGCCAGCAGCTTAGCGACCGGGACAGGGGCAACCGGGGAGCTGTTTTTT. The chain recombines TRBV7-8 with TRBJ2-2, with 10 bases that match TRBD1. The V gene's germline CDR1 is SGHVS and CDR2 FQNEAQ. The CDR3 covers 17 residues. V trimming: 0 bases; J trimming: 5 bases; junction bases outside the gene matches: 6.

The chain recombines TRBV29-1 with TRBJ1-5, with D possibly being TRBD1 (5 bases). The V gene lost 5 bases and the J gene lost 7 bases, with 15 bases spanning the gap. Germline V CDR1 and CDR2: SQVTM, ANQGSEA. The length of the CDR3 is 13 residues. The CDR3 spells CSVIRGAEQPQHF. As DNA, the CDR3 is TGCAGCGTTATTAGGGGCGCGGAGCAGCCCCAGCATTTT.

The chain links TRBV12-3 or TRBV12-4 to TRBJ2-3, with 11 bases lining up with TRBD2. The CDR3 is 15 amino acids. The V and J ends lost 5 bases and 3 bases, in that order; junction bases with no gene match: 4. This CDR3 reads CASSGRLAGTDTQYF. The CDR3 nucleotides read TGTGCCAGCAGTGGCCGACTAGCGGGGACAGATACGCAGTATTTT.

A single count supports this clonotype. This chain joins TRBV7-2 and TRBJ1-5; 11 nucleotides agree with TRBD1. V gave up 4 bases and J gave up 5 bases; unmatched junction bases: 4. Looked up from germline, CDR1 is SGHTA and CDR2 is FQGNSA. CDR3 length: 15 amino acids. CDR3 coding DNA: TGTGCCAGCAGCTCTCGGACAGGGGGCGATCAGCCCCAGCATTTT. Translated: CASSSRTGGDQPQHF.

CDR3 sequence: CASSSRDGVTDTQYF. The CDR3 DNA sequence: TGTGCCAGCAGCTCCCGGGACGGAGTCACAGATACGCAGTATTTT. This rearrangement joins TRBV28 to TRBJ2-3; D is tentatively TRBD1 or TRBD2 (5 bases each). Germline-derived CDR1 and CDR2 are MDHEN and SYDVKM. The V and J ends lost 6 bases and 2 bases respectively, with 15 bases between them. The CDR3 consists of 15 residues.

This clonotype was found once. A single base separates this from a much larger clone, so it may be a read error. The J gene is TRBJ2-1, the V gene TRBV12-3 or TRBV12-4; TRBD1 aligns across 7 bases. The CDR3 length is 13 residues. V dropped 8 bases and J dropped 12; count of bases not matched to a gene: 13. In DNA form, the CDR3 reads TGTGCCAGCTTCTCTTGGACAGGAGAAGCGCAGTTCTTC. Amino acid sequence: CASFSWTGEAQFF.

This clonotype appeared once. The chain joins TRBV20-1 to TRBJ2-5, with D possibly being TRBD1 or TRBD2 (5 bases each). The CDR3 totals 13 residues. The germline V and J ends were trimmed by 5 bases and 1 base, with 11 bases remaining between them. CDR1 is DFQATT and CDR2 is SNEGSKA in the germline V gene (reference sequence). CDR3 sequence: CSARGWVQETQYF. CDR3 coding DNA: TGCAGTGCTCGGGGCTGGGTCCAAGAGACCCAGTACTTC.

Remarks on this clonotype: A much larger clone differs from this one at a single base, so this may be a read error. The chain carries TRBV12-3 or TRBV12-4 and TRBJ2-5; TRBD2 agrees at 7 bases. The CDR3 spans 14 residues. The ends lost 6 bases at V and 9 bases at J; junction bases unmatched: 13. The chain's CDR3 is CASRTPGGMKAQYF. The CDR3 nucleotides read TGTGCCAGCAGGACACCGGGGGGAATGAAGGCCCAGTACTTC.

The chain is built from TRBV18 and TRBJ2-5, with D uncertain. The end of the DNA aligns better with TRBJ2-7, so the J call may be wrong. CDR3 length: 13 residues. Germline V gene sequence: CDR1 KGHSH, CDR2 LQKENI. The CDR3, as DNA: TGTGCCAGCTCTCTCAGGTCTACCTACGAGCAGTACTTC. Residues: CASSLRSTYEQYF.

The gene calls are TRBV7-3 and TRBJ2-2, with unresolved D. The CDR3 has 12 residues. The germline V and J ends were trimmed by 5 bases and 7 bases, with 8 bases remaining between them. Looked up from germline, CDR1 is SGHTA and CDR2 is FQGTGA. This chain's CDR3 is CASSLEYGELFF. Written as DNA, the CDR3 is TGTGCCAGCAGCCTCGAGTACGGGGAGCTGTTTTTT.

This clonotype occurred many times. V and J are TRBV5-1 and TRBJ2-3; D possibly corresponds to TRBD1 (6 bases). CDR3 size: 14 residues. Germline CDR1 is SGHRS and CDR2 is YFSETQ. V shed 7 bases and J shed 0 bases, with 12 bases lying between them. CDR3 amino acids: CASLRGGSTDTQYF. The CDR3 DNA sequence: TGCGCCAGCCTCAGGGGCGGTAGCACAGATACGCAGTATTTT.

In this sample, this clonotype turned up many times. The chain employs TRBV5-1 and TRBJ2-1; TRBD2 might be the D (6 bases). Germline V lookup: CDR1 SGHRS, CDR2 YFSETQ. Trimming cost V 2 bases and J 6 bases, with 12 bases left between them. CDR3 length equals 14 residues. CDR3 DNA: TGCGCCAGCAGCTTCAACGCGGGGAGCAATGAGCAGTTCTTC. This translates into CASSFNAGSNEQFF.

The sample holds many counts of this clonotype. This chain links TRBV27 with TRBJ2-7; no definite D call. The CDR3 has 11 residues. CDR1 and CDR2 from the germline V gene are MNHEY and SMNVEV (reference sequence). Trimming pared 8 bases from V and 8 bases from J, leaving 13 bases between. Written as DNA, the CDR3 is TGTGCCAGCCCGCGTCCCCCAAAGCAGTACTTC. Protein product: CASPRPPKQYF.

The rearrangement joins TRBV4-1 to TRBJ2-5; 9 bases fit TRBD2. This CDR3 has 15 amino acids. Germline V gene data show CDR1 as MGHRA and CDR2 as YSYEKL. J was trimmed by 5 bases and V by 2 bases; bases with no gene match: 6. The CDR3: CASSQHGTSRETQYF. CDR3 in DNA: TGCGCCAGCAGCCAACACGGGACTAGCCGGGAGACCCAGTACTTC.

DNA of the CDR3: TGTGCCAGCACCCAAACGGGAAATCCCTACGAGCAGTACTTC. The encoded protein is CASTQTGNPYEQYF. The rearrangement joins TRBV6-5 to TRBJ2-7; TRBD2 is a possible D gene (5 bases). The germline V gene encodes CDR1 MNHEY and CDR2 SVGAGI. The CDR3 spans 14 residues. V shed 7 bases and J shed 2 bases, with 15 bases lying between them.

With respect to this clonotype: A much larger clone is a single base away; this may be a read error. This sequence joins TRBV2 and TRBJ2-1; D remains unclear. The CDR3 totals 13 residues. Per germline, CDR1 SNHLY and CDR2 FYNNEI. V lost 5 bases and J 9 bases, leaving 14 bases between the germline ends. The CDR3: CASSFLEVGEQFF. The CDR3 nucleotides read TGTGCCAGCAGTTTCCTAGAGGTCGGTGAGCAGTTCTTC.

This sequence joins TRBV3-1 and TRBJ2-3; D call uncertain. Trimming stripped 3 bases from V and 5 bases from J, with 15 bases between. Germline V lookup: CDR1 LGHDT, CDR2 YNNKEL (reference sequence). The CDR3 spans 15 residues. The CDR3 here is CASSHRPIVEDTQYF. The CDR3 DNA follows: TGTGCCAGCAGCCACAGGCCTATAGTAGAAGATACGCAGTATTTT.

The J gene is TRBJ1-5, the V gene TRBV20-1; weak D call: TRBD1 (6 bases). The CDR3 is 15 amino acids. Germline V gene lookup returns CDR1 DFQATT and CDR2 SNEGSKA (reference sequence). Deletions cut 0 bases from V and 7 bases from J, with 16 bases between. In DNA form, the CDR3 reads TGCAGTGCTAGAGATTGGGGCGAGGGGGGGCAGCCCCAGCATTTT. Translation: CSARDWGEGGQPQHF.

In its sample, this clonotype was seen many times. The junction departs from germline at one end; a sequencing error may be responsible. The V and J genes are TRBV5-1 and TRBJ2-4; TRBD1 might be the D (5 bases). The CDR3 spans 16 residues. The germline CDR1 and CDR2 sequences are SGHRS and YFSETQ. The CDR3: CASSLDTYIAKNIQYF. DNA for the CDR3: TGCGCCAGCAGTTTGGACACCTACATAGCCAAAAACATTCAGTACTTC.